These 32 T cell receptor beta chains share one sample of origin, sequenced in a study of T cell responses to AZD1222 COVID-19 vaccine. Libraries were prepared by immunoSEQ multiplex PCR; TCRdb keeps only in-frame clonotypes and omits some of them. Among about 110,000 clones listed, approximately 90% were seen once. The material was peripheral blood, obtained on day 0 of AZD1222 vaccination. These receptor sequences come from an adult in good health.

The V call is TRBV5-1, the J call TRBJ2-1; the D gene is possibly TRBD1 (5 bases). The CDR3 covers 12 residues. Germline V gene sequence: CDR1 SGHRS, CDR2 YFSETQ. V was pared by 4 bases and J by 13 bases, with 15 bases between. The CDR3 sequence is CASSQGQQLQFF. In nucleotides, the CDR3 is TGCGCCAGCAGCCAGGGCCAGCAACTCCAGTTCTTC. Full variable domain (outside the CDR3, taken from reference TRBV5-1 and TRBJ2-1): KAGVTQTPRYLIKTRGQQVTLSCSPISGHRSVSWYQQTPGQGLQFLFEYFSETQRNKGNFPGRFSGRQFSNSRSEMNVSTLELGDSALYLCASSQGQQLQFFGPGTRLTVL.

V gene TRBV11-3 combines with J gene TRBJ1-6; D not resolved. Deletions cut 1 base from V and 9 bases from J, with 4 bases between. The CDR3 length is 12 residues. Germline lookup yields CDR1 SGHNT and CDR2 YENEEA. CDR3 in DNA: TGTGCCAGCAGCTTAGTCGGTTCACCCCTCCACTTT. This codes for CASSLVGSPLHF.

This chain connects TRBV7-9 to TRBJ2-3; TRBD2 aligns across 10 bases. Germline-derived CDR1 and CDR2 are SEHNR and FQNEAQ (reference sequence). V was clipped by 6 bases and J by 6 bases; unmatched bases: 9. The CDR3 totals 15 residues. The CDR3 sequence is CASSLTSGHVDTQYF. The CDR3 bases are TGTGCCAGCAGTTTGACTAGCGGGCACGTCGATACGCAGTATTTT.

The V and J genes are TRBV12-3 or TRBV12-4 and TRBJ2-5, with D tentatively TRBD2 (5 bases). This CDR3 comprises 13 residues. V was trimmed by 3 bases and J by 3 bases, leaving 8 bases between them. CDR3 sequence (DNA): TGTGCCAGCAGTTTCGAGGGAAAAGAGACCCAGTACTTC. Translating gives CASSFEGKETQYF.

The chain combines TRBV29-1 with TRBJ1-2; 7 bases agree with TRBD1. Unmatched junction bases numbered 12, after V lost 2 bases and J lost 0 bases. The CDR3 is 17 amino acids. CDR1 is SQVTM, CDR2 ANQGSEA, per germline. As DNA, the CDR3 is TGCAGCGTTGAAAAAGGATGGACAGGCGTCACTAACTATGGCTACACCTTC. Its translation: CSVEKGWTGVTNYGYTF.

J is TRBJ2-7 and V is TRBV28; 9 positions match TRBD1. Germline assignment: CDR1 MDHEN and CDR2 SYDVKM. This CDR3 spans 15 amino acids. V dropped 2 bases and J dropped 4; count of bases not matched to a gene: 6. CDR3: CASSLRKQGAYEQYF. The DNA for the CDR3 is TGTGCCAGCAGTTTAAGGAAACAGGGGGCATACGAGCAGTACTTC.

The rearrangement links TRBV28 to TRBJ1-5; perhaps TRBD1 as D (6 bases). The V end lost 10 bases, the J end lost 1 base, and 20 bases lay between the germline ends. The V gene's germline CDR1 is MDHEN and CDR2 SYDVKM. The CDR3 runs 16 residues. The CDR3 DNA is TGTGCCATCTCGGACAGCATGGTGGGGAGCAATCAGCCCCAGCATTTT. The encoded protein is CAISDSMVGSNQPQHF.

A single count supports this clone. This sequence joins TRBV6-1 and TRBJ1-6; no firm D call. Trimming removed 3 bases at V and 3 bases at J, with 3 bases between. This CDR3 has 13 residues. The germline V gene has CDR1 MNHNS and CDR2 SASEGT. In DNA, the CDR3 is TGTGCCAGCAGTGATATCTATAATTCACCCCTCCACTTT. Translating it yields CASSDIYNSPLHF.

This sequence joins TRBV15 and TRBJ1-1, with 8 bases that match TRBD1. The CDR3 has 15 residues. Germline V lookup: CDR1 LNHNV, CDR2 YYDKDF (reference sequence). The V segment lost 3 bases and the J segment 5 bases; nucleotides outside the gene matches: 8. The chain's CDR3 is CATSSWTGRGTEAFF. CDR3 coding DNA: TGTGCCACCAGCAGCTGGACAGGGCGGGGAACTGAAGCTTTCTTT. Variable domain in full (rest from reference TRBV15 and TRBJ1-1): DAMVIQNPRYQVTQFGKPVTLSCSQTLNHNVMYWYQQKSSQAPKLLFHYYDKDFNNEADTPDNFQSRRPNTSFCFLDIRSPGLGDTAMYLCATSSWTGRGTEAFFGQGTRLTVV.

The chain carries TRBV7-2 and TRBJ2-3; D not certain. The germline V gene has CDR1 SGHTA and CDR2 FQGNSA. Trimming took off 6 bases at V and 3 bases at J, with 13 bases between the two ends. CDR3 size: 14 residues. CDR3 bases: TGTGCCAGCAGGTACCTGGAGCCGACAGATACGCAGTATTTT. Residues: CASRYLEPTDTQYF.

The sample holds one count of this clone. V is TRBV28 and J is TRBJ2-2, with TRBD2 matching 7 bases. This CDR3 is built from 15 residues. From germline, CDR1 is MDHEN and CDR2 SYDVKM. With 6 bases clipped from V and 2 bases from J, the junction kept 6 bases outside the gene matches. This chain's CDR3 is CASRVGGGNTGELFF. CDR3 coding DNA: TGTGCCAGCAGAGTCGGCGGGGGTAACACCGGGGAGCTGTTTTTT.

As regards this clone: The junction differs from germline at one of its ends, possibly a read error. This rearrangement joins TRBV30 to TRBJ1-1, with 9 bases fitting TRBD1. The CDR3 is made up of 13 amino acids. Germline V gene data show CDR1 as GTSNPN and CDR2 as SVGIG (reference sequence). This CDR3 reads CAWTGTGNAEAFF. The DNA of the CDR3 is TGTGCCTGGACTGGGACAGGGAACGCTGAAGCTTTCTTT.

CDR3 coding DNA: TGTGCCAGCACCTCCTTCGGCGGGGATAGAGGAAACACCATATATTTT. It encodes CASTSFGGDRGNTIYF. The J gene is TRBJ1-3, the V gene TRBV28; D unclear. The ends were cut back, 7 bases at V and 4 bases at J, with 20 bases in the middle. CDR1 and CDR2 from the germline V gene are MDHEN and SYDVKM. This CDR3 has 16 amino acids.

As DNA, the CDR3 is TGTGCCAGCAGCCTAGTGGACGGCGGCACTGAAGCTTTCTTT. The encoded protein is CASSLVDGGTEAFF. The chain carries TRBV2 and TRBJ1-1; no firm D call. CDR3 length equals 14 residues. The ends were cut back, 6 bases at V and 4 bases at J, with 15 bases in the middle. Germline values: CDR1 SNHLY, CDR2 FYNNEI. Complete variable domain (other parts from reference TRBV2 and TRBJ1-1): EPEVTQTPSHQVTQMGQEVILRCVPISNHLYFYWYRQILGQKVEFLVSFYNNEISEKSEIFDDQFSVERPDGSNFTLKIRSTKLEDSAMYFCASSLVDGGTEAFFGQGTRLTVV.

This clone was picked up one time. The rearrangement joins TRBV11-3 to TRBJ2-2, with a weak D call TRBD1 (5 bases). This CDR3 contains 16 residues. V shed 1 base and J shed 4 bases, with 13 bases lying between them. Germline CDR1 SGHNT, CDR2 YENEEA. This CDR3 reads CASSLGGGFSTGELFF. CDR3 nucleotides: TGTGCCAGCAGCTTAGGGGGCGGATTTTCCACCGGGGAGCTGTTTTTT.

The count of this clone is one. The V gene is TRBV25-1, the J gene TRBJ2-3; TRBD2 aligns across 10 bases. This CDR3 contains 16 residues. Per the germline V gene, CDR1 is MGHDK and CDR2 is SYGVNS. The V and J ends lost 3 bases and 1 base, in that order; junction bases with no gene match: 4. The CDR3 is CASSDQLAGGTDTQYF. The CDR3 nucleotides are TGTGCCAGCAGTGACCAGCTAGCGGGGGGCACAGATACGCAGTATTTT. The whole variable domain, filled in from reference TRBV25-1 and TRBJ2-3, reads EADIYQTPRYLVIGTGKKITLECSQTMGHDKMYWYQQDPGMELHLIHYSYGVNSTEKGDLSSESTVSRIRTEHFPLTLESARPSHTSQYLCASSDQLAGGTDTQYFGPGTRLTVL.

This CDR3 reads CASSEERGGELFF. DNA of the CDR3: TGTGCCAGCAGTGAGGAACGCGGTGGGGAGCTGTTTTTT. The chain uses TRBV2 and TRBJ2-2; D is unclear. The V end was cut by 3 bases, the J end by 8 bases, with 10 bases between. CDR1 and CDR2 from the germline V gene are SNHLY and FYNNEI. The length of the CDR3 is 13 residues.

The chain combines TRBV19 with TRBJ1-5; tentative D call: TRBD1 (5 bases). CDR1 is LNHDA and CDR2 is SQIVND in the germline V gene (reference sequence). The CDR3 totals 13 residues. V was cut by 9 bases and J by 7 bases, with 16 bases left in between. The CDR3 loop reads CASTMLGGQPQHF. CDR3 nucleotide sequence: TGTGCCAGCACAATGCTGGGGGGACAGCCCCAGCATTTT.

The rearrangement uses TRBV12-3 or TRBV12-4 and TRBJ1-5; D may be TRBD1 (5 bases). This CDR3 is 13 amino acids long. Trimming took 5 bases from V and 6 from J, leaving 11 bases between them. The CDR3 DNA reads TGTGCCAGCAGTCCTGAGGGGAGTCAGCCCCAGCATTTT. This translates into CASSPEGSQPQHF.

The chain couples TRBV4-2 to TRBJ1-5, with no clear D. This CDR3 region has 15 residues. Per the germline V gene, CDR1 is LGHNA and CDR2 is YNFKEQ. Trimming left V 0 bases short and J 5 bases short, with 11 bases between. CDR3 sequence reads: CASSQDKMVHQPQHF. CDR3 in DNA: TGTGCCAGCAGCCAAGATAAGATGGTCCATCAGCCCCAGCATTTT.

The chain uses TRBV6-1 and TRBJ2-1; TRBD1 agrees at 10 bases. CDR3 length equals 16 residues. Germline CDR1 is MNHNS and CDR2 is SASEGT. After removal of 3 bases from V and 9 bases from J, the junction contained 11 bases not matched to a gene. This CDR3 reads CASSETGGQGSSEQFF. The CDR3 DNA reads TGTGCCAGCAGTGAGACTGGGGGACAGGGGTCAAGTGAGCAGTTCTTC.

The chain recombines TRBV19 with TRBJ1-5; TRBD1 matches at 10 bases. Germline V gives CDR1 LNHDA, CDR2 SQIVND (reference sequence). The CDR3 contains 17 residues. With 1 base clipped from V and 3 bases from J, the junction kept 6 bases outside the gene matches. The CDR3 loop is CASSIVWDRGANQPQHF. The CDR3 nucleotides are TGTGCCAGTAGTATAGTGTGGGACAGGGGTGCCAATCAGCCCCAGCATTTT.

The chain employs TRBV11-2 and TRBJ2-1; 7 bases are shared with TRBD2. The junction had 5 bases not matched to a gene; V was cut back by 0 bases and J by 3 bases. The CDR3 is 16 amino acids. The germline V gene has CDR1 SGHAT and CDR2 FQNNGV. The CDR3 sequence is CASSLDWGGVYNEQFF. The CDR3 DNA reads as TGTGCCAGCAGCTTAGATTGGGGAGGGGTCTACAATGAGCAGTTCTTC.

In its sample, this clone was seen a few times. The rearrangement uses TRBV5-1 and TRBJ2-7; possibly TRBD1 for D (5 bases). Per the germline V gene, CDR1 is SGHRS and CDR2 is YFSETQ. The V end was cut by 0 bases, the J end by 3 bases, with 10 bases between. This CDR3 has 14 residues. The CDR3 nucleotides read TGCGCCAGCAGCTTGGCCGACAGTTACTACGAGCAGTACTTC. As protein: CASSLADSYYEQYF.

This clone was seen a single time. The chain is built from TRBV4-1 and TRBJ1-5, with 7 bases aligning to TRBD1. With V trimmed by 1 base and J by 5 bases, 8 bases remained unmatched. Germline CDR1 MGHRA, CDR2 YSYEKL. This CDR3 contains 16 residues. CDR3 bases: TGCGCCAGCAGCCAAGGTCCGGGACAGTTAGATCAGCCCCAGCATTTT. As protein: CASSQGPGQLDQPQHF.

The V call is TRBV11-2, the J call TRBJ2-3; D is possibly TRBD2 (5 bases). CDR3 length: 16 amino acids. Trimming pared 6 bases from V and 1 base from J, leaving 17 bases between. The germline V gene encodes CDR1 SGHAT and CDR2 FQNNGV. The CDR3 DNA sequence: TGTGCCAGCAGTGCCGGGGAGTACTCGGGCACAGATACGCAGTATTTT. Translation: CASSAGEYSGTDTQYF. The full variable domain, rest sourced from reference TRBV11-2 and TRBJ2-3, is EAGVAQSPRYKIIEKRQSVAFWCNPISGHATLYWYQQILGQGPKLLIQFQNNGVVDDSQLPKDRFSAERLKGVDSTLKIQPAKLEDSAVYLCASSAGEYSGTDTQYFGPGTRLTVL.

The rearrangement joins TRBV3-1 (or the pseudogene TRBV3-2) to TRBJ2-5; tentative D call: TRBD2 (7 bases). CDR1 and CDR2 from the germline V gene are LGHDT and YNNKEL (reference sequence). CDR3 size: 14 residues. V was trimmed by 9 bases and J by 4 bases, leaving 18 bases between them. This chain's CDR3 is CASTRGTGGETQYF. The DNA of the CDR3 is TGTGCCAGTACGAGGGGGACGGGGGGAGAGACCCAGTACTTC.

CDR3 sequence reads: CASEVGTPGNYGYTF. DNA of the CDR3: TGTGCCAGCGAGGTCGGGACCCCCGGTAACTATGGCTACACCTTC. The chain joins TRBV28 to TRBJ1-2; tentative D call: TRBD1 (5 bases). Germline V CDR1 and CDR2: MDHEN, SYDVKM. This CDR3 region has 15 residues. The V end lost 8 bases, the J end lost 1 base, and 17 bases lay between the germline ends.

This clone has just one count. V usage is TRBV4-2 and J usage is TRBJ2-7, with 7 nucleotides matching TRBD1. Germline CDR1 LGHNA, CDR2 YNFKEQ. CDR3 size: 14 residues. J lost 4 bases, V lost 4 bases, and 7 bases had no gene match. This CDR3 reads CASSPEGGRYEQYF. In nucleotides, the CDR3 is TGTGCCAGCAGCCCAGAAGGGGGCCGGTACGAGCAGTACTTC.

This chain joins TRBV6-4 and TRBJ1-2; D not certain. Trimming pared 0 bases from V and 6 bases from J, leaving 8 bases between. Germline assignment: CDR1 MRHNA and CDR2 SNTAGT. This CDR3 has 13 amino acids. The CDR3 coding sequence is TGTGCCAGCAGTGACTCCCACAGTCATGGCTACACCTTC. This codes for CASSDSHSHGYTF.

The V and J genes are TRBV3-1 (or the pseudogene TRBV3-2) and TRBJ2-7, with D possibly being TRBD1 (5 bases). This CDR3 is built from 12 residues. V lost 5 bases and J 2 bases, leaving 7 bases between the germline ends. Germline V gene lookup returns CDR1 LGHDT and CDR2 YNNKEL (reference sequence). CDR3: CASSWGTYEQYF. The CDR3 nucleotides read TGTGCCAGCAGCTGGGGCACCTACGAGCAGTACTTC.

This clone was found a few times. The chain joins TRBV27 to TRBJ1-1, with 7 positions matching TRBD1. Germline V gene sequence: CDR1 MNHEY, CDR2 SMNVEV (reference sequence). This CDR3 is built from 16 residues. With V trimmed by 6 bases and J by 5 bases, 15 bases remained unmatched. The CDR3 bases are TGTGCCAGCAGGACTTCCGGGACAGCTCGGGGGACTGAAGCTTTCTTT. As protein: CASRTSGTARGTEAFF.